This TCR beta chain comes out of a study of cytomegalovirus exposure and HLA in healthy donors. Findings of the study overall: The study listed 150 to 200 cytomegalovirus-associated TCR beta chains.

The PCR employed 60 Vbeta primers together with 13 Jbeta primers. Data came from immunoSEQ multiplex PCR; TCRdb stores just in-frame clones and leaves some out. There are 82,000 or so clones in the sample; roughly four fifths occur only once, and approximately 5.7% lies in the top ten. CDR1 is SGHRS and CDR2 is YFSETQ in the germline V gene. The CDR3 is 14 residues long. This clone showed up just a few times. Its specificity is unknown. One end of the junction is discordant with germline, which a read error may explain. Specimen: PBMCs. The sequence derives from a woman aged 45-60 years in good health and CMV-seropositive. The chain combines TRBV5-1 with TRBJ1-2; TRBD1 matches at 7 bases. This CDR3 reads CASSLGGTALSGDF. DNA for the CDR3: TGCGCCAGCAGCTTGGGTGGGACAGCCTTGTCCGGGGACTTC.